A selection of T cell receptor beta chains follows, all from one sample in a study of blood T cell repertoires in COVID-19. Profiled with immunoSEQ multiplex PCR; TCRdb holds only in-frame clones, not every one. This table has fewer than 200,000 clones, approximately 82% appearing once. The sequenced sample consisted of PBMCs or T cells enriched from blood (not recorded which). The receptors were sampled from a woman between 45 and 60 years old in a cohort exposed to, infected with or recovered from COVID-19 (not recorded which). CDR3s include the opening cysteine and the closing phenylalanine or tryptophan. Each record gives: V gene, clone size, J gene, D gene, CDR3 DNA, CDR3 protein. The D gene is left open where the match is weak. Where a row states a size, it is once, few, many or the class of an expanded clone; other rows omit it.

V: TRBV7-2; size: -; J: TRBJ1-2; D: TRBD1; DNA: TGTGCCAGCAGCCACCGGGACAGGGGATATGGCTACACCTTC; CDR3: CASSHRDRGYGYTF
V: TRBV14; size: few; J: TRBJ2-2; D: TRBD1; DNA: TGTGCCAGCAGCCAAGATATGGACAGGGATTATGCCGGGGAGCTGTTTTTT; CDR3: CASSQDMDRDYAGELFF
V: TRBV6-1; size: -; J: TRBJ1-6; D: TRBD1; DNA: TGTGCCAGCAGTGAAGCGCTCTTTGGGACAGGGGTCTCACCCCTCCACTTT; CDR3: CASSEALFGTGVSPLHF
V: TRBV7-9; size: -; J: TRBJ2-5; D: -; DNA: TGTGCCAGCAGCCCCGTCGGGGAGACCCAGTACTTC; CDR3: CASSPVGETQYF
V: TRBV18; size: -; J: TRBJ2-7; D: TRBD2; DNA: TGTGCCAGCTCACCACCGGGACTAGCTCCTAGCTCCTACGAGCAGTACTTC; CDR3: CASSPPGLAPSSYEQYF
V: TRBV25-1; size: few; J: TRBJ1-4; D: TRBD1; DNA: TGTGCCAGCAGTGAATGGACAGGGCAAGATGAAAAACTGTTTTTT; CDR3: CASSEWTGQDEKLFF
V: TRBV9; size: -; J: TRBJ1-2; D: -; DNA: TGTGCCAGCAGCGAGGAGGTTGGCTACACCTTC; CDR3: CASSEEVGYTF
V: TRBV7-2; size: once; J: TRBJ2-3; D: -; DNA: TGTGCCAGCAGCCCAGCCCCAGCGGTGATGGATACGCAGTATTTT; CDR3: CASSPAPAVMDTQYF
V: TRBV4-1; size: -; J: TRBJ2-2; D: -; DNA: TGCGCCAGCAGCCAGCTCCGGGGTTTTACCGGGGAGCTGTTTTTT; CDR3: CASSQLRGFTGELFF
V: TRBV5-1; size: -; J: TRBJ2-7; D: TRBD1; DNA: TGCGCCAGCAGCTCATCCTGGATGGGGACAGCCCTCTACGAGCAGTACTTC; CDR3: CASSSSWMGTALYEQYF
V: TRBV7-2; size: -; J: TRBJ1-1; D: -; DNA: TGTGCCAGCAGCCTAACCTTACAGTACATGAACACTGAAGCTTTCTTT; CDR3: CASSLTLQYMNTEAFF
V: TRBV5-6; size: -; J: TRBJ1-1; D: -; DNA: TGTGCCAGCAGCTGGACAGCACAGAACACTGAAGCTTTCTTT; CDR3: CASSWTAQNTEAFF
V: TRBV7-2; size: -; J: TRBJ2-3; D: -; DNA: TGTGCCAGCAGCTCCGCGGGGGATACGCAGTATTTT; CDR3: CASSSAGDTQYF
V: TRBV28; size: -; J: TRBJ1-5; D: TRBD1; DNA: TGTGCCAGCAGACCCCCCGGGACAGGGGAGAGGAAGCCCCAGCATTTT; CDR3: CASRPPGTGERKPQHF
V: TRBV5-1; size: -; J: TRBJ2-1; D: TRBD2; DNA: TGCGCCAGCAGCGCAACCGGGACTAGCGGCTACAATGAGCAGTTCTTC; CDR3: CASSATGTSGYNEQFF
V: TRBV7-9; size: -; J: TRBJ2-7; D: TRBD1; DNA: TGTGCCAGCAGCTTATGGTTTTCCCGGACAGGGAACTACGAGCAGTACTTC; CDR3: CASSLWFSRTGNYEQYF
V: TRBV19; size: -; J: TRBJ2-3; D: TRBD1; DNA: TGTGCCAGTAGTACCCCCGGGACAGGGTCCACAGATACGCAGTATTTT; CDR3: CASSTPGTGSTDTQYF
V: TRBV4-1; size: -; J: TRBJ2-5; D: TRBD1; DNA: TGCGCCAGCAGCCAAGACTCTAGGACAGGGGGCGGAGAGACCCAGTACTTC; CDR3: CASSQDSRTGGGETQYF
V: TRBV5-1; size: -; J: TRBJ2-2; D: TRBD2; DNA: TGCGCCAGCAGCTTGTCCACTAGCGGGATATACACCGGGGAGCTGTTTTTT; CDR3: CASSLSTSGIYTGELFF
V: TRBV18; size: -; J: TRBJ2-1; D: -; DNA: TGTGCCAGCTCACCACTCGCAGGGTTCTACAATGAGCAGTTCTTC; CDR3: CASSPLAGFYNEQFF
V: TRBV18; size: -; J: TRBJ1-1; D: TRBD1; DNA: TGTGCCAGCTCACCAAAACTCACGGACAGGGGGCTTGGCGCTGAAGCTTTCTTT; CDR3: CASSPKLTDRGLGAEAFF
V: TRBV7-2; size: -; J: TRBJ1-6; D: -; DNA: TGTGCCAGCAGCTTTCACCGGGGAGTATCACCCCTCCACTTT; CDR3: CASSFHRGVSPLHF
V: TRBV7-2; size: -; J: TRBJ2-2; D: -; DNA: TGTGCCAGCAGCCCTGATACAGGGCCCGGGGAGCTGTTTTTT; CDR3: CASSPDTGPGELFF
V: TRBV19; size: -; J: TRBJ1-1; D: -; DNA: TGTGCCAGTAGTACCGGAGTGAACACTGAAGCTTTCTTT; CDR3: CASSTGVNTEAFF
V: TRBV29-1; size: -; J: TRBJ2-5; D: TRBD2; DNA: TGCAGCGTTGAATTGCGGGAGAGCCAAGAGACCCAGTACTTC; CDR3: CSVELRESQETQYF
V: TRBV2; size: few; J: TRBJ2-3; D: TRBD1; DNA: TGTGCCAGCAGGGGACAGGGGATAGGGGCAGATACGCAGTATTTT; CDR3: CASRGQGIGADTQYF
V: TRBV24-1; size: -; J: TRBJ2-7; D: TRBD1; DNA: TGTGCCACCAGCCAGACAGGGGTCCCCTACGAGCAGTACTTC; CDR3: CATSQTGVPYEQYF
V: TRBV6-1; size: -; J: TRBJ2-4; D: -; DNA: TGTGCCAGCAGGGAAGTACTAGCCAAAAACATTCAGTACTTC; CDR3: CASREVLAKNIQYF
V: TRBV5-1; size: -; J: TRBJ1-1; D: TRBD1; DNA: TGCGCCAGCGGCCCGGAGGGGACAGGAGTAACTTTCTTT; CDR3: CASGPEGTGVTFF
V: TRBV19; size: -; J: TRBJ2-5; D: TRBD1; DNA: TGTGCCAGTAGCCCAGGGGGAGAGACCCAGTACTTC; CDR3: CASSPGGETQYF
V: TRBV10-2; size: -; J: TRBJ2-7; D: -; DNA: TGCGCCAGTCGTGCGGGACTCACCTACGAGCAGTACTTC; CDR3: CASRAGLTYEQYF
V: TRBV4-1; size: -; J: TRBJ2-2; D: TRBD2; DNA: TGCGCCAGCAGCCAAGCCCCGACTAGCGGGATCTCCGGGGAGCTGTTTTTT; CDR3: CASSQAPTSGISGELFF
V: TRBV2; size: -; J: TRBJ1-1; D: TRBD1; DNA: TGTGCCAGCAGGGGGACAGGGGGCTTAACTGAAGCTTTCTTT; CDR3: CASRGTGGLTEAFF
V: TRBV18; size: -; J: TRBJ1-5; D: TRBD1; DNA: TGTGCCAGCTCACGATCGGGGACAGGTCATAGCAATCAGCCCCAGCATTTT; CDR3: CASSRSGTGHSNQPQHF
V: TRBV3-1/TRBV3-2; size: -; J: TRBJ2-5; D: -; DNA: TGTGCCAGCAGCCAAGCGGGTCCGACCCAGTACTTC; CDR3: CASSQAGPTQYF
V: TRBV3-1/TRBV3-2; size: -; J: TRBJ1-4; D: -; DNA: TGTGCCAGCAGCCAAGGGGGGGGCAGTGGTGAAAAACTGTTTTTT; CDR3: CASSQGGGSGEKLFF
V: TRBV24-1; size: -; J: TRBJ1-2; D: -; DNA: TGTGCCACCAGTGATTTTACCGGGAGTGGCTACACCTTC; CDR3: CATSDFTGSGYTF
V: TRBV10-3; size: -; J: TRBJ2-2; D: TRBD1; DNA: TGTGCCATCAGTGAGTCTTCAATAACCGGGACAGGGGGACCGAACACCGGGGAGCTGTTTTTT; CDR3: CAISESSITGTGGPNTGELFF
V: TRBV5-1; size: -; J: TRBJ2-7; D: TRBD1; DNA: TGCGCCAGCAGCCGGGACAGCATCTCCTACGAGCAGTACTTC; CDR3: CASSRDSISYEQYF
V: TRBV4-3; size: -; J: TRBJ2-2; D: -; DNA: TGCGCCAGCAGCCAAGCCGTGTTGACCGGGGAGCTGTTTTTT; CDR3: CASSQAVLTGELFF
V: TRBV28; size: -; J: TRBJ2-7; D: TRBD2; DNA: TGTGCCAGCACCCCGGGAGGGCTCTCCTACGAGCAGTACTTC; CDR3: CASTPGGLSYEQYF
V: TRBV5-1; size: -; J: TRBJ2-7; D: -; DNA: TGCGCCAGCAGCTGGGATAGCGGTTACGAGCAGTACTTC; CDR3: CASSWDSGYEQYF
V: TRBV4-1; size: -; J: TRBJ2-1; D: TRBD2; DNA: TGCGCCAGCAGCCAAACGGGGGGGGATTTGCGTAACAATGAGCAGTTCTTC; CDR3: CASSQTGGDLRNNEQFF
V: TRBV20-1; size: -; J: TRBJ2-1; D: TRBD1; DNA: TGCAGTGCTAGTTCCGACAGGGGGAGAGAGCAGTTCTTC; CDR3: CSASSDRGREQFF
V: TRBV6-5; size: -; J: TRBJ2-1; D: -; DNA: TGTGCCAGCATGATCGGGGGAGAGGGGTACAATGAGCAGTTCTTC; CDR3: CASMIGGEGYNEQFF
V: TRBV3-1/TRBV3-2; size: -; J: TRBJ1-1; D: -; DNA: TGTGCCAGCAGCCAAGAAGAAGGGAGGGCTTTCTTT; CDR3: CASSQEEGRAFF